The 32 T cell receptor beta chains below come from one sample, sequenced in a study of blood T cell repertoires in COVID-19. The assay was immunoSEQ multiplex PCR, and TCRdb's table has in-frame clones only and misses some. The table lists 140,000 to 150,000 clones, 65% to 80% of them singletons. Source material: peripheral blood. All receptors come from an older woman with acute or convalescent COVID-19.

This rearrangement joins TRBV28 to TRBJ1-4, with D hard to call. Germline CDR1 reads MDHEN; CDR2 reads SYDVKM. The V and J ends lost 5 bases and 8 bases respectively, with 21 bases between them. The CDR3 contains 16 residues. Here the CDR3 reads CASSPRGWRAGEKLFF. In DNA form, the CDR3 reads TGTGCCAGCAGTCCCCGAGGGTGGAGGGCCGGGGAAAAACTGTTTTTT.

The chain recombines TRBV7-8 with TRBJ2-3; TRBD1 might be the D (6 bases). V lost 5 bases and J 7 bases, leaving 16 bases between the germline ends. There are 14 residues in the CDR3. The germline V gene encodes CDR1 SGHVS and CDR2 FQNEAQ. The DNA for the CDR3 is TGTGCCAGCAGCCAAAGGGGGAGTGGTAATACGCAGTATTTT. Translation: CASSQRGSGNTQYF.

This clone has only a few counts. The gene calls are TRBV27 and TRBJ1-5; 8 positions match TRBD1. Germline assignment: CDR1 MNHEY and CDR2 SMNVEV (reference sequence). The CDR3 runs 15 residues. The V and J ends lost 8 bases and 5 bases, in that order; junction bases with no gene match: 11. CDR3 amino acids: CASGRAGGQYQPQHF. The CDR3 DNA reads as TGTGCCAGCGGGCGGGCAGGGGGCCAATATCAGCCCCAGCATTTT.

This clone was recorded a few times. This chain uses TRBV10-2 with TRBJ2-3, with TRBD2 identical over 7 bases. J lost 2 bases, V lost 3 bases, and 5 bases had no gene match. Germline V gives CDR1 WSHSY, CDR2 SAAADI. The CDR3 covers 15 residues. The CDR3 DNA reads TGCGCCAGCAGTGAAGCGGGGTCGCTCACAGATACGCAGTATTTT. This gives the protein CASSEAGSLTDTQYF.

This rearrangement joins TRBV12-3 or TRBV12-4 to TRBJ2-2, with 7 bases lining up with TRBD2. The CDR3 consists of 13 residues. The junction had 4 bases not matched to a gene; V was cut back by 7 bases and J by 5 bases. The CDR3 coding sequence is TGTGCCAGCACCACCGGGGGGACCGGGGAGCTGTTTTTT. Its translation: CASTTGGTGELFF.

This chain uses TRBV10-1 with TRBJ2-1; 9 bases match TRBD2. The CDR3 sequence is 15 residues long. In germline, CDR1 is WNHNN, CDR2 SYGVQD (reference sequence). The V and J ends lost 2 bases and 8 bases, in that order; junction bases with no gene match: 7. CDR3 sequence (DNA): TGCGCCAGCAGTGAGGAGGCTAGCGGGAAATATGAGCAGTTCTTC. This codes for CASSEEASGKYEQFF.

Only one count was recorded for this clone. The CDR3 here is CASSVRLGLTDTQYF. CDR3 bases: TGTGCCAGCAGCGTACGACTAGGTCTCACCGATACGCAGTATTTT. This chain joins TRBV14 and TRBJ2-3; TRBD2 might be the D (6 bases). The CDR3 is made up of 15 amino acids. Germline V gene sequence: CDR1 SGHDN, CDR2 FVKESK. The V end was cut by 5 bases, the J end by 6 bases, with 18 bases between.

CDR3 nucleotides: TGTGCCAGCAGCCCGGACGCCTACAGGGGTAACAATGAGCAGTTCTTC. Translating gives CASSPDAYRGNNEQFF. J is TRBJ2-1 and V is TRBV7-8, with TRBD1 matching 7 bases. V was clipped by 5 bases and J by 5 bases; unmatched bases: 12. The CDR3 extends over 16 amino acids. CDR1 is SGHVS and CDR2 is FQNEAQ in the germline V gene.

CDR3 region: CASSLPQVISYEQYF. The DNA for the CDR3 is TGTGCCAGCAGTCTTCCCCAGGTCATAAGCTACGAGCAGTACTTC. The V and J genes are TRBV6-5 and TRBJ2-7; D not resolved. There are 15 residues in the CDR3. Germline V gene data show CDR1 as MNHEY and CDR2 as SVGAGI. V was trimmed by 5 bases and J by 3 bases, leaving 17 bases between them.

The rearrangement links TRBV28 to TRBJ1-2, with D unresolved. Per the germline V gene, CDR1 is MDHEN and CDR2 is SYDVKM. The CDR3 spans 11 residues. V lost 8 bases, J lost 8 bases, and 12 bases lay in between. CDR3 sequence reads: CASATPRGYTF. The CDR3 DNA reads TGTGCCAGCGCGACCCCCAGGGGCTACACCTTC.

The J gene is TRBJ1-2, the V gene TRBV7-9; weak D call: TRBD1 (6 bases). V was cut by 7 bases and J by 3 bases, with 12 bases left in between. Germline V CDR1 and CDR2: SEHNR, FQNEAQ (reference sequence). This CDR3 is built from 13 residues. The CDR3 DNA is TGTGCCAGCATACCGGACAGTCACTATGGCTACACCTTC. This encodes CASIPDSHYGYTF. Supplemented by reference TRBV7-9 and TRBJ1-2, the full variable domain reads DTGVSQNPRHKITKRGQNVTFRCDPISEHNRLYWYRQTLGQGPEFLTYFQNEAQLEKSRLLSDRFSAERPKGSFSTLEIQRTEQGDSAMYLCASIPDSHYGYTFGSGTRLTVV.

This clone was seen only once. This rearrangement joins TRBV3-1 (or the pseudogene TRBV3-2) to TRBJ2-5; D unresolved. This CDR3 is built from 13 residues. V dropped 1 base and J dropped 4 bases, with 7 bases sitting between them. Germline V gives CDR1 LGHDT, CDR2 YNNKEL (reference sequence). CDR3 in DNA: TGTGCCAGCAGCCAAGGGAGAGGAGAGACCCAGTACTTC. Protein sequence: CASSQGRGETQYF.

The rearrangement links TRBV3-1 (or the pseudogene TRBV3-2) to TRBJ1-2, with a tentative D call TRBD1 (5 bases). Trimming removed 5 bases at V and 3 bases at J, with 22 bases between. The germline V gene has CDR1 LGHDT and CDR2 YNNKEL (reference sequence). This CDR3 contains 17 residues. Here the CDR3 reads CASSSPLAGMNDYGYTF. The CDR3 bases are TGTGCCAGCAGCTCCCCCTTGGCAGGGATGAACGACTATGGCTACACCTTC.

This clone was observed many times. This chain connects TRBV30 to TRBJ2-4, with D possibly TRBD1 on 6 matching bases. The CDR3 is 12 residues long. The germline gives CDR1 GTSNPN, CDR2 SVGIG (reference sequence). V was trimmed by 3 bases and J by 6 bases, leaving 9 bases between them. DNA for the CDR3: TGTGCCTGGAGCCCGGACAGAAACATTCAGTACTTC. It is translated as CAWSPDRNIQYF. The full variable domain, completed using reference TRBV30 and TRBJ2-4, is SQTIHQWPATLVQPVGSPLSLECTVEGTSNPNLYWYRQAAGRGLQLLFYSVGIGQISSEVPQNLSASRPQDRQFILSSKKLLLSDSGFYLCAWSPDRNIQYFGAGTRLSVL.

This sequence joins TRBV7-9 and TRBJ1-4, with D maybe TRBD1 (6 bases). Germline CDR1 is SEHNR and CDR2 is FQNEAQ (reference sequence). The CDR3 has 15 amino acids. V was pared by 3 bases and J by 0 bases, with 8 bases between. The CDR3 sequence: CASSFDRPTNEKLFF. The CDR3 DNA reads TGTGCCAGCAGCTTCGACAGGCCAACTAATGAAAAACTGTTTTTT.

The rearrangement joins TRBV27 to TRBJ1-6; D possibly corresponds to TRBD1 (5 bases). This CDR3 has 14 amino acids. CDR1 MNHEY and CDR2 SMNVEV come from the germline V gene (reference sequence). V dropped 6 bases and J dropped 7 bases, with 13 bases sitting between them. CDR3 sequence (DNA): TGTGCCAGCAGCCTCCCGGGGGAGAATTCACCCCTCCACTTT. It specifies CASSLPGENSPLHF.

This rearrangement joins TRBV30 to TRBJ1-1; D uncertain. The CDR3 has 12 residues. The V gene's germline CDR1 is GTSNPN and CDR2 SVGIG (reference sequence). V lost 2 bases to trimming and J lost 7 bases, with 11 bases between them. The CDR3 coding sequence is TGTGCCTGGAGTCCCGGGGAGGGTGAAGCTTTCTTT. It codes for CAWSPGEGEAFF.

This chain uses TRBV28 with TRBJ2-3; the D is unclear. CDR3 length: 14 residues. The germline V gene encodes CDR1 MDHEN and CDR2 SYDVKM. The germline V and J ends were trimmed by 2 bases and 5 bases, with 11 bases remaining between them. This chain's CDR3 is CASSLVGSGDTQYF. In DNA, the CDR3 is TGTGCCAGCAGTTTAGTCGGATCAGGAGATACGCAGTATTTT.

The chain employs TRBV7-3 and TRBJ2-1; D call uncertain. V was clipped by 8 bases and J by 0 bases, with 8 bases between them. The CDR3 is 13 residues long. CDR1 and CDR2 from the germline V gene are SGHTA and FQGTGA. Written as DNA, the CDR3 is TGTGCCAGCGGCCTCAGCTCCTACAATGAGCAGTTCTTC. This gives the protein CASGLSSYNEQFF. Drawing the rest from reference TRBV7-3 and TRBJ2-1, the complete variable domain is GAGVSQTPSNKVTEKGKYVELRCDPISGHTALYWYRQSLGQGPEFLIYFQGTGAADDSGLPNDRFFAVRPEGSVSTLKIQRTERGDSAVYLCASGLSSYNEQFFGPGTRLTVL.

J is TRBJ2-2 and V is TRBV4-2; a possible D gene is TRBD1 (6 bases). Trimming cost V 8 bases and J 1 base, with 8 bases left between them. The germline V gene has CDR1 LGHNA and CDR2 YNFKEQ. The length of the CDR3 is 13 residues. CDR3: CASWGQNTGELFF. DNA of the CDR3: TGTGCCAGCTGGGGACAGAACACCGGGGAGCTGTTTTTT.

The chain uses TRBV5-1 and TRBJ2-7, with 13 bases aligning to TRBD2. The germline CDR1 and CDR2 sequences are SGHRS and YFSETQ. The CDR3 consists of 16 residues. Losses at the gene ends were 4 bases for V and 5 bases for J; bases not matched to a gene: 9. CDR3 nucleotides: TGCGCCAGCAGCGACCCGACTAGCGGGAGGCCCCACGAGCAGTACTTC. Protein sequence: CASSDPTSGRPHEQYF.

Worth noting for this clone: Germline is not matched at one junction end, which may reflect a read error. The CDR3 coding sequence is TGTGCCAGCAGTTTAAGTGCGGCCGAAGAGACCCAATACTTC. Translating gives CASSLSAAEETQYF. V usage is TRBV27 and J usage is TRBJ2-5; no clear D. Germline V gene data show CDR1 as MNHEY and CDR2 as SMNVEV (reference sequence). This CDR3 is built from 14 residues.

The CDR3 DNA sequence: TGTGCCAGTAAGGCGACCGGGATTACCAATGAGCAGTTCTTC. It is translated as CASKATGITNEQFF. The chain joins TRBV19 to TRBJ2-1; D perhaps matches TRBD2 (5 bases). Per the germline V gene, CDR1 is LNHDA and CDR2 is SQIVND (reference sequence). Between the trimmed V and J ends, which lost 7 bases and 6 bases, there was a span of 16 bases. The CDR3 extends over 14 amino acids.

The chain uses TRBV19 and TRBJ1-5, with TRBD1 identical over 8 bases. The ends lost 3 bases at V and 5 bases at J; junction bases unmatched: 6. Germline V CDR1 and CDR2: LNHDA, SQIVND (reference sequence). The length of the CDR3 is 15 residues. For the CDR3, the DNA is TGTGCCAGTAGTATGGACAGGGTACTTTATCAGCCCCAGCATTTT. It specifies CASSMDRVLYQPQHF. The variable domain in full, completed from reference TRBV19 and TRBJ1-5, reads DGGITQSPKYLFRKEGQNVTLSCEQNLNHDAMYWYRQDPGQGLRLIYYSQIVNDFQKGDIAEGYSVSREKKESFPLTVTSAQKNPTAFYLCASSMDRVLYQPQHFGDGTRLSIL.

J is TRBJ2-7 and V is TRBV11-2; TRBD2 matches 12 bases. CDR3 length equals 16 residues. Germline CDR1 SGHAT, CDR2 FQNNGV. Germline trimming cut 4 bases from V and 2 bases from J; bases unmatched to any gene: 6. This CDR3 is CASSSPLAGGPYEQYF. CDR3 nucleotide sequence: TGTGCCAGCAGCTCCCCCCTAGCGGGAGGGCCCTACGAGCAGTACTTC. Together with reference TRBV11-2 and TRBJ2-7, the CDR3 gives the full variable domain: EAGVAQSPRYKIIEKRQSVAFWCNPISGHATLYWYQQILGQGPKLLIQFQNNGVVDDSQLPKDRFSAERLKGVDSTLKIQPAKLEDSAVYLCASSSPLAGGPYEQYFGPGTRLTVT.

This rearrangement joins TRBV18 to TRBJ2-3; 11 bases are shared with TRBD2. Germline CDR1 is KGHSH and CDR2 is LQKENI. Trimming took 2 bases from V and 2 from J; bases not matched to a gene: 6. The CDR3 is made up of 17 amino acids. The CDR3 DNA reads TGTGCCAGCTCACCAAGTCGACTAGCGGGGCTCACAGATACGCAGTATTTT. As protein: CASSPSRLAGLTDTQYF.

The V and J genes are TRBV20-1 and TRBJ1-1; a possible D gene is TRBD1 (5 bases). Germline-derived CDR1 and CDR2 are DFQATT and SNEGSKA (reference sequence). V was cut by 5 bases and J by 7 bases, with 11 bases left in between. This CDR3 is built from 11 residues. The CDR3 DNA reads TGCAGTGCTGGGACTGGGGTTGAAGCTTTCTTT. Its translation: CSAGTGVEAFF.

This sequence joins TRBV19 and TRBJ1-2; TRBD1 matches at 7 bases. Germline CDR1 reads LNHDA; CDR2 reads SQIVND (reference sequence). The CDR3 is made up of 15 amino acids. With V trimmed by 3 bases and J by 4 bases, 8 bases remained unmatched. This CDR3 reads CASSMWRGHGYGYTF. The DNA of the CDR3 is TGTGCCAGTAGTATGTGGAGGGGGCATGGCTATGGCTACACCTTC.

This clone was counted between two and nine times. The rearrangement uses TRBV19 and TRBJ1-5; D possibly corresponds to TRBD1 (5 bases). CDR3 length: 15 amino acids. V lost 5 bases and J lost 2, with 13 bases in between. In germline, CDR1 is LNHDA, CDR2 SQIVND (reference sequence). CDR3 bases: TGTGCCAGTAGTGGGGGACTCCTGGGCAATCAGCCCCAGCATTTT. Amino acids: CASSGGLLGNQPQHF.

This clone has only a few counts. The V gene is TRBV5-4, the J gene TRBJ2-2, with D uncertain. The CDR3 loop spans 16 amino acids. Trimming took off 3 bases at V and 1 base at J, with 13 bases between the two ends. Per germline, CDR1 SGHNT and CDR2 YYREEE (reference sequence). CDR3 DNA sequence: TGTGCCAGCAGCTCGCAAAAAGAACTGAACACCGGGGAGCTGTTTTTT. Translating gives CASSSQKELNTGELFF.

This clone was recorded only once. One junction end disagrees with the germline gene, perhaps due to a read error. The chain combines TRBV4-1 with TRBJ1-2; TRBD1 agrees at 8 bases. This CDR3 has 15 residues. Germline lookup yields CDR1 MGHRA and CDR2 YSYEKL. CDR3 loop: CASRQETGALYGYTF. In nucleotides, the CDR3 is TGCGCCAGCAGGCAAGAGACAGGGGCCCTCTATGGCTACACCTTC.

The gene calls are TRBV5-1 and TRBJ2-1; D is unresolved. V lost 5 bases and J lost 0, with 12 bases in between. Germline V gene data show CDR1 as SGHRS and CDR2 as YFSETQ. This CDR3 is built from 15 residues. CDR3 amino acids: CASRLVVASYNEQFF. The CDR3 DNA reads TGCGCCAGCAGATTAGTGGTTGCCTCCTACAATGAGCAGTTCTTC.